The T cell receptor beta chain under discussion was sequenced for a study of T cell repertoires in cytomegalovirus infection (dated by TCRdb to the late 2010s). About the full investigation: The peptide stimulations were aimed at well-studied HLA-B-restricted epitopes as well as recently identified HLA-C-restricted CMV epitopes, whose presentation resists viral immunomodulation. Donor HLA type was relevant to the analysis, because carriage of CMV infection together with the matching HLA type was indicated by public TCR beta signatures. Results the study describes overall, beyond this receptor: Cumulative frequency of public TCR beta family members discriminated carriers of CMV infection plus the relevant HLA type in this cohort and an independent approximately 350-donor cohort. The ex vivo response was dominated by HLA-C-restricted CMV-specific TCR beta clonotypes, and the single most frequent clonotype in two of eight donors was supplied by these HLA-C-restricted clonotypes.

As to this clonotype: The clone's antigen remains unknown. Per-nucleotide qualities are absent, and no much larger clonotype sits a single base away.

As encoded in the germline V gene, CDR1 is ENHRY while CDR2 is SYGVKD. Germline trimming: 2 bases from V, 4 bases from J; junction bases outside gene matches: 11. There are 18 amino acids in the CDR3, from cysteine to phenylalanine inclusive. The only DNA kept is the CDR3, 54 bases in frame from the first base. For sequencing, an Illumina HiSeq 1500 was employed. Using fastp at Q25 and MiXCR, TCRdb reprocessed the public reads and kept productive beta chains. Rows are unified per CDR3 protein, each entry keeping the most common DNA and genes. Here the sample has 400,000 to 600,000 distinct CDR3 sequences; approximately 40% occur a single time. The ten largest clones take up 43% of the sample. Explained via the paper, the treatment or condition label denotes: in vitro stimulation with specific CMV peptide epitopes to enrich CMV-specific T cells.

This receptor was taken from a human donor in good health (CMV status not recorded). Some clones in this sample may be carry-over from other donors' samples. The rearrangement joined TRBV10-3 to TRBJ1-2; TRBD1 fits 12 bases in the junction. Sequenced material: cultured PBMCs, taken from culture after CMV antigen stimulation. The nucleotides read TGTGCCATCAGTGAGACCGGGACAGGGGGCGCTGAGGGCTATGGCTACACCTTC. Translated, it reads CAISETGTGGAEGYGYTF.